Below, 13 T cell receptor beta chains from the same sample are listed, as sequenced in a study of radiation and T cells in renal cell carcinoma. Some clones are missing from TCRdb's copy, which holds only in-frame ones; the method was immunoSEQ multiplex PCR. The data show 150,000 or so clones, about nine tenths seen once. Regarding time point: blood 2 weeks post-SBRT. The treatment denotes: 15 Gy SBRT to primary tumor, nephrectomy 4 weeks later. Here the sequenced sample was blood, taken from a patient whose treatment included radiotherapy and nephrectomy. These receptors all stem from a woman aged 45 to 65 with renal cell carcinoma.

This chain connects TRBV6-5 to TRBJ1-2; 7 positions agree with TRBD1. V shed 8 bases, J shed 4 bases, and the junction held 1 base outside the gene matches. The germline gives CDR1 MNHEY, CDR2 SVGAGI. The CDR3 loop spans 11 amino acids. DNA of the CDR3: TGTGCCAGCGGGGACAGCTATGGCTACACCTTC. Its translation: CASGDSYGYTF.

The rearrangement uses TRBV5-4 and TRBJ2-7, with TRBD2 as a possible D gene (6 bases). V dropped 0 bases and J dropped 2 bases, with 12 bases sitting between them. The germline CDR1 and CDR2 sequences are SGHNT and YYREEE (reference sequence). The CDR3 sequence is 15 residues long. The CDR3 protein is CASSLVSGGAYEQYF. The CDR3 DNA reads TGTGCCAGCAGCTTGGTCTCCGGGGGAGCCTACGAGCAGTACTTC.

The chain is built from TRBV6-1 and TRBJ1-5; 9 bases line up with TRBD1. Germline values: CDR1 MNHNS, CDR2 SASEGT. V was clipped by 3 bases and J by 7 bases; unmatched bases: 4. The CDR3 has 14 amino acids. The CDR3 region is CASSEWDREQPQHF. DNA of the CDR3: TGTGCCAGCAGTGAGTGGGACAGGGAACAGCCCCAGCATTTT.

The CDR3 protein is CASSQEEAGGYEQYF. CDR3 in DNA: TGCGCCAGCAGCCAAGAGGAGGCGGGGGGCTACGAGCAGTACTTC. The chain carries TRBV4-3 and TRBJ2-7; the match to TRBD2 covers 8 bases. This CDR3 contains 15 residues. CDR1 is LGHNA and CDR2 is YSLEER in the germline V gene. V lost 0 bases to trimming and J lost 3 bases; unmatched junction nucleotides: 4.

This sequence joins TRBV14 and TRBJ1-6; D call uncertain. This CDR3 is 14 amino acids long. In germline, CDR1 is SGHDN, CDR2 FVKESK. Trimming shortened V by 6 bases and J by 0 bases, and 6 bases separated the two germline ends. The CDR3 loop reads CASSTSSYNSPLHF. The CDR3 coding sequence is TGTGCCAGCAGTACGAGCTCCTATAATTCACCCCTCCACTTT. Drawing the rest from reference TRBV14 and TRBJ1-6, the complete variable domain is EAGVTQFPSHSVIEKGQTVTLRCDPISGHDNLYWYRRVMGKEIKFLLHFVKESKQDESGMPNNRFLAERTGGTYSTLKVQPAELEDSGVYFCASSTSSYNSPLHFGNGTRLTVT.

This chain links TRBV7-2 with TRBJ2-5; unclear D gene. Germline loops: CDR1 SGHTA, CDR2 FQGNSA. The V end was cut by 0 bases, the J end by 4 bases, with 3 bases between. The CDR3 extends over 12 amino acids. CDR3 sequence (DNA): TGTGCCAGCAGCTTAGCTAGAGAGACCCAGTACTTC. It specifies CASSLARETQYF.

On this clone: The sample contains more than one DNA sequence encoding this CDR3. This CDR3 reads CASSLGRNTGELFF. The DNA of the CDR3 is TGTGCCAGCAGCCTAGGAAGGAACACCGGGGAGCTGTTTTTT. This chain connects TRBV7-2 to TRBJ2-2; D is unclear. The V end was cut by 5 bases, the J end by 1 base, with 8 bases between. CDR1 and CDR2 (germline): SGHTA, FQGNSA. The CDR3 contains 14 residues.

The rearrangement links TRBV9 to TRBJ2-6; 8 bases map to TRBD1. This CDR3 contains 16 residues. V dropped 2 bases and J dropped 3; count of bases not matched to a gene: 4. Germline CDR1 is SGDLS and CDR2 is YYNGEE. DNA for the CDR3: TGTGCCAGCAGCGTCCAGGGGGCCTATGGGGCCAACGTCCTGACTTTC. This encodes CASSVQGAYGANVLTF.

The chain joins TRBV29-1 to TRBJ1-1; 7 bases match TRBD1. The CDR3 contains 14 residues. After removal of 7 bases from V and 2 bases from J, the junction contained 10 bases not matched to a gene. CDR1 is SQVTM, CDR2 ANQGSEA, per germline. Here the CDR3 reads CSGTGVKGNTEAFF. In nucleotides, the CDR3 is TGCAGCGGAACAGGGGTAAAGGGTAACACTGAAGCTTTCTTT.

CDR3 amino acids: CASSPTGGSYEQYF. DNA of the CDR3: TGTGCCAGCAGCCCGACAGGGGGCTCCTACGAGCAGTACTTC. The V and J genes are TRBV7-9 and TRBJ2-7; 9 bases map to TRBD1. This CDR3 has 14 amino acids. Trimming at V came to 5 bases and at J to 0 bases, leaving 2 bases not matched to a gene. Germline values: CDR1 SEHNR, CDR2 FQNEAQ (reference sequence).

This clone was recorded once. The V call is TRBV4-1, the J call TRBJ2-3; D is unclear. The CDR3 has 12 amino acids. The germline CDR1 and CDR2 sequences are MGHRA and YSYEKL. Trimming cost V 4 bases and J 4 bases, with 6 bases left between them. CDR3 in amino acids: CASSLRPDTQYF. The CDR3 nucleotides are TGCGCCAGCAGCCTCCGGCCAGATACGCAGTATTTT.

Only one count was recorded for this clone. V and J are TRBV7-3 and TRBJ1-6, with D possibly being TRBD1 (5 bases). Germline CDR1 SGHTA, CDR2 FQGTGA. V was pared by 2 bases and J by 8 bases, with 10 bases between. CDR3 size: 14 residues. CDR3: CASSLSGSDSPLHF. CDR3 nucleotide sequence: TGTGCCAGCAGCTTATCAGGGTCCGATTCACCCCTCCACTTT. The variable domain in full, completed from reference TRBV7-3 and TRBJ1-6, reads GAGVSQTPSNKVTEKGKYVELRCDPISGHTALYWYRQSLGQGPEFLIYFQGTGAADDSGLPNDRFFAVRPEGSVSTLKIQRTERGDSAVYLCASSLSGSDSPLHFGNGTRLTVT.

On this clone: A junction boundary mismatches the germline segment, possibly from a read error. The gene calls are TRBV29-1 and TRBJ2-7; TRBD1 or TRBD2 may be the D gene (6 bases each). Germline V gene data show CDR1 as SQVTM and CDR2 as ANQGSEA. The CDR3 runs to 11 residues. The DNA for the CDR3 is TGCAGGGTTGAACAGGGAGGCGAGCAGTACTTC. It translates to CRVEQGGEQYF.